This T cell receptor beta chain was obtained from a study of T-cell reconstitution after alpha-beta-depleted transplantation in children. Researchers prepared the TCRbeta library using unique molecular identifiers, the study reports. TCRdb independently ran MiXCR on the PCR reads; one entry per CDR3 protein. The sample consists of about 500,000 distinct CDR3 sequences, roughly 33% of them appearing once. V lost 4 bases, J lost 0 bases, and 13 bases lay in between. The CDR3 is made up of 16 amino acids. CDR1 is MNHEY, CDR2 SMNVEV, per germline (reference sequence). Only a few counts were recorded for this clonotype.

Sequencing was performed on PBMCs from the stem cell graft donor, taken from the stem cell graft. The TCR comes from a human donor who donated a stem cell graft to a child with aplastic anemia. The chain uses TRBV27 and TRBJ1-5, with D perhaps TRBD1 (5 bases). The CDR3 nucleotides read TGTGCCAGCAGTTCGGTAGGAGGGGTTAGCAATCAGCCCCAGCATTTT. Translation: CASSSVGGVSNQPQHF.